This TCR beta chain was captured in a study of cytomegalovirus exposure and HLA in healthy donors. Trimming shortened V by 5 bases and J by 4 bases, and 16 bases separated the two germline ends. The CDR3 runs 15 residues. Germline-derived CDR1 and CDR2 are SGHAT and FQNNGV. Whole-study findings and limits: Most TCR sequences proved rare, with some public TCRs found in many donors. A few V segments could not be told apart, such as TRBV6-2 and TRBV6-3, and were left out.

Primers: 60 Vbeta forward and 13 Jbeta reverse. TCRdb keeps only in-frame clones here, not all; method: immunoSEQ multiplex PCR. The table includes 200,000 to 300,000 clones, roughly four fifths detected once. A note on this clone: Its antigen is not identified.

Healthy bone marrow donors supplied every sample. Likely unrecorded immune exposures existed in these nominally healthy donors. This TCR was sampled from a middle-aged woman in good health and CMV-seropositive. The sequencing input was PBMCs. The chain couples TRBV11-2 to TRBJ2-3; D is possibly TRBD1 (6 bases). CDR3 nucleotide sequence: TGTGCCAGCAGCCCAAGGGGGACCCACGCAGATACGCAGTATTTT. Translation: CASSPRGTHADTQYF.